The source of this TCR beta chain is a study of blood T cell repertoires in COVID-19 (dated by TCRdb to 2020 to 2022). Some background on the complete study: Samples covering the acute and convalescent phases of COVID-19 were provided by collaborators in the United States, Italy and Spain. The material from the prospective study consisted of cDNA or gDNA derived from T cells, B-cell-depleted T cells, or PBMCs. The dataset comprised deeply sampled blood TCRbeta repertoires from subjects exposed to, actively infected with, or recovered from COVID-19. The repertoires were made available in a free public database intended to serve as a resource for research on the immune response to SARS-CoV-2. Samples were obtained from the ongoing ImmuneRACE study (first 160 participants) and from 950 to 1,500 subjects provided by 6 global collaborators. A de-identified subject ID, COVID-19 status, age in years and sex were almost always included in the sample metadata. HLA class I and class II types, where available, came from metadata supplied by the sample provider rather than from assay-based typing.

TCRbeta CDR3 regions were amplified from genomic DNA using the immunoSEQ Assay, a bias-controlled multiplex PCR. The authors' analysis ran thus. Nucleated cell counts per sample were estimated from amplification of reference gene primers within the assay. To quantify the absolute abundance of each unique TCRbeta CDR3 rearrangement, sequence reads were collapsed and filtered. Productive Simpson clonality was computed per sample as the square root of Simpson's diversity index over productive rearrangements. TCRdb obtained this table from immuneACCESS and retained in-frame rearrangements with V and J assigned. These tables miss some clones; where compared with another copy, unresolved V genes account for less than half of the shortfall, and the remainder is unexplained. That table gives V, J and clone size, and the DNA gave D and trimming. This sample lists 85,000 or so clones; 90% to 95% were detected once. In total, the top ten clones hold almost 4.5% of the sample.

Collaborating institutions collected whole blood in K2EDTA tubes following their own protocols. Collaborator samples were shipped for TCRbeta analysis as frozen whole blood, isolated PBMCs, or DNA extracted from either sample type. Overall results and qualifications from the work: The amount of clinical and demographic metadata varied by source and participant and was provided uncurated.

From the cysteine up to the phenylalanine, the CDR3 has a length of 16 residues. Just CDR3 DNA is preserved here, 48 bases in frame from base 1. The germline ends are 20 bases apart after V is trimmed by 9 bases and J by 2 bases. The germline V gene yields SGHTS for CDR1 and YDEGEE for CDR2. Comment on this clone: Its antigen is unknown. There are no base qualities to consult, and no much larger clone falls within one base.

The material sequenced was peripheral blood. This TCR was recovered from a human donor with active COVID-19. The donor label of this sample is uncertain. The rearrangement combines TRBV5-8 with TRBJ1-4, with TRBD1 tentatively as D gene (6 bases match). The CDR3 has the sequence CATNRGGVGTNEKLFF. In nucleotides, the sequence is TGTGCCACCAACCGAGGGGGTGTCGGCACTAATGAAAAACTGTTTTTT. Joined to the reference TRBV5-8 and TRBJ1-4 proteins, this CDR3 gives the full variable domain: EAGVTQSPTHLIKTRGQQATLRCSPISGHTSVYWYQQALGLGLQFLLWYDEGEERNRGNFPPRFSGRQFPNYSSELNVNALELEDSALYLCATNRGGVGTNEKLFFGSGTQLSVL.